The 28 T cell receptor beta chains reported below all come from one sample, sequenced in a study of blood T cell repertoires in COVID-19. The method was immunoSEQ multiplex PCR; TCRdb's version includes in-frame clones alone and lacks a portion of them. The sample records roughly 120,000 clones, 75% to 80% being singletons. The sample taken for sequencing was peripheral blood. The receptors here all came from a human donor in a cohort sampled during active COVID-19.

For this clone: The same CDR3 is also encoded by other DNA sequences in this sample. J is TRBJ2-7 and V is TRBV6-5; the D is unclear. V lost 2 bases and J lost 3, with 8 bases in between. This CDR3 is 13 amino acids long. Looked up from germline, CDR1 is MNHEY and CDR2 is SVGAGI. The CDR3 loop is CASSYGLNYEQYF. CDR3 nucleotide sequence: TGTGCCAGCAGTTACGGCCTTAACTACGAGCAGTACTTC.

This clone was seen a few times. V and J are TRBV2 and TRBJ2-2, with 7 nucleotides matching TRBD1. V lost 5 bases, J lost 0 bases, and 3 bases stayed unmatched. This CDR3 region has 15 residues. CDR1 is SNHLY and CDR2 is FYNNEI in the germline V gene. CDR3 coding DNA: TGTGCCAGCAGTCCCGGGACAGCGAACACCGGGGAGCTGTTTTTT. Its protein product is CASSPGTANTGELFF.

The chain employs TRBV7-6 and TRBJ2-6, with 9 bases fitting TRBD1. The CDR3 spans 19 residues. Germline CDR1 reads SGHVS; CDR2 reads FNYEAQ. Trimming took 5 bases from V and 1 from J; bases not matched to a gene: 12. CDR3 nucleotide sequence: TGTGCCAGCAGCCCACAACTCGGACAGGGGACATCTGGGGCCAACGTCCTGACTTTC. Translating it yields CASSPQLGQGTSGANVLTF.

V usage is TRBV24-1 and J usage is TRBJ1-1, with D unresolved. CDR1 KGHDR and CDR2 SFDVKD come from the germline V gene. The CDR3 length is 13 residues. V gave up 8 bases and J gave up 4 bases, with 13 bases separating them. CDR3 amino acids: CATIGGSGTEAFF. In DNA, the CDR3 is TGTGCCACCATCGGAGGCTCCGGCACTGAAGCTTTCTTT.

This sequence joins TRBV7-9 and TRBJ2-7, with D unclear. Germline-derived CDR1 and CDR2 are SEHNR and FQNEAQ (reference sequence). CDR3 length: 13 residues. The V gene lost 5 bases and the J gene lost 3 bases, with 11 bases spanning the gap. CDR3 sequence: CASSSRGGYEQYF. The CDR3 coding sequence is TGTGCCAGCAGCAGCAGAGGTGGCTACGAGCAGTACTTC.

DNA of the CDR3: TGTGCCAGCAGCTTACGACTAGCGGGTTCCAATGAGCAGTTCTTC. This codes for CASSLRLAGSNEQFF. The chain carries TRBV7-8 and TRBJ2-1, with TRBD2 matching over 10 bases. Unmatched junction bases numbered 4, after V lost 2 bases and J lost 6 bases. This CDR3 has 15 residues. Germline loops: CDR1 SGHVS, CDR2 FQNEAQ.

The chain employs TRBV5-1 and TRBJ2-7; possible D gene TRBD1, 5 bases. CDR3 length equals 13 residues. Germline V gene sequence: CDR1 SGHRS, CDR2 YFSETQ. V lost 0 bases and J lost 6, with 10 bases in between. The CDR3 is CASSLGRAGEQYF. CDR3 bases: TGCGCCAGCAGCTTGGGCAGGGCTGGCGAGCAGTACTTC.

The J gene is TRBJ2-7, the V gene TRBV5-1, with 9 bases matching TRBD2. The CDR3 is 17 residues long. Losses at the gene ends were 3 bases for V and 0 bases for J; bases not matched to a gene: 10. Germline CDR1 reads SGHRS; CDR2 reads YFSETQ. CDR3 residues: CASSSVYAGGSSYEQYF. For the CDR3, the DNA is TGCGCCAGCAGCTCCGTCTATGCGGGAGGGAGCTCCTACGAGCAGTACTTC.

This sequence joins TRBV5-1 and TRBJ1-5; D is uncertain. CDR3 length equals 14 residues. Germline loops: CDR1 SGHRS, CDR2 YFSETQ. Trimming took off 0 bases at V and 4 bases at J, with 8 bases between the two ends. The CDR3 reads CASSLGGNNQPQHF. The CDR3 DNA reads TGCGCCAGCAGCTTGGGAGGGAATAATCAGCCCCAGCATTTT.

The rearrangement links TRBV16 to TRBJ1-6, with TRBD1 as a possible D gene (6 bases). V was trimmed by 3 bases and J by 10 bases, leaving 10 bases between them. The CDR3 has 13 amino acids. In germline, CDR1 is KGHSY, CDR2 FQNENV. CDR3 DNA: TGTGCCAGCAGCCAGGGGGCAGGATCACCCCTCCACTTT. Translation: CASSQGAGSPLHF.

The chain recombines TRBV15 with TRBJ1-1; D ambiguous. Per germline, CDR1 LNHNV and CDR2 YYDKDF (reference sequence). The CDR3 totals 15 residues. V shed 0 bases and J shed 0 bases, with 8 bases lying between them. The CDR3 region is CATSRDRLMNTEAFF. In nucleotides, the CDR3 is TGTGCCACCAGCAGAGACAGGCTCATGAACACTGAAGCTTTCTTT. Variable domain in full (rest from reference TRBV15 and TRBJ1-1): DAMVIQNPRYQVTQFGKPVTLSCSQTLNHNVMYWYQQKSSQAPKLLFHYYDKDFNNEADTPDNFQSRRPNTSFCFLDIRSPGLGDTAMYLCATSRDRLMNTEAFFGQGTRLTVV.

V and J are TRBV28 and TRBJ2-3, with TRBD2 matching 10 bases. Germline assignment: CDR1 MDHEN and CDR2 SYDVKM. Trimming removed 5 bases from V and 3 bases from J; junction bases left unmatched: 14. This CDR3 has 18 residues. The CDR3 region is CASSPRDKLTSGTDTQYF. In DNA, the CDR3 is TGTGCCAGCAGTCCCCGGGACAAGTTGACTAGCGGGACAGATACGCAGTATTTT. Supplemented by reference TRBV28 and TRBJ2-3, the full variable domain reads DVKVTQSSRYLVKRTGEKVFLECVQDMDHENMFWYRQDPGLGLRLIYFSYDVKMKEKGDIPEGYSVSREKKERFSLILESASTNQTSMYLCASSPRDKLTSGTDTQYFGPGTRLTVL.

The chain combines TRBV5-4 with TRBJ2-7; D not certain. V shed 2 bases and J shed 0 bases, with 6 bases lying between them. The CDR3 has 13 residues. Germline CDR1 and CDR2: SGHNT and YYREEE (reference sequence). The CDR3 DNA reads as TGTGCCAGCAGCTTTAGGAGCTCCTACGAGCAGTACTTC. Its translation is CASSFRSSYEQYF.

Many counts were recorded for this clone. The rearrangement links TRBV6-6 to TRBJ1-1; TRBD1 might be the D (5 bases). The ends were cut back, 4 bases at V and 3 bases at J, with 15 bases in the middle. The CDR3 has 15 amino acids. Germline CDR1 MNHNY, CDR2 SVGAGI (reference sequence). The CDR3 DNA is TGTGCCAGCAGTTCCGGGGACTCACCCGACACTGAAGCTTTCTTT. Translated, it gives CASSSGDSPDTEAFF.

The chain recombines TRBV7-9 with TRBJ2-7; D is possibly TRBD2 (6 bases). V dropped 1 base and J dropped 1 base, with 11 bases sitting between them. Per germline, CDR1 SEHNR and CDR2 FQNEAQ (reference sequence). The CDR3 loop spans 15 amino acids. DNA for the CDR3: TGTGCCAGCAGCTTAGTACCTGCGGGATCCTACGAGCAGTACTTC. Translating it yields CASSLVPAGSYEQYF.

This chain joins TRBV27 and TRBJ1-1; D not resolved. CDR3 size: 11 residues. V lost 8 bases to trimming and J lost 7 bases, with 11 bases between them. Germline CDR1 MNHEY, CDR2 SMNVEV (reference sequence). In DNA, the CDR3 is TGTGCCAGCGGTGCAGGCGTTGAAGCTTTCTTT. This codes for CASGAGVEAFF.

The chain employs TRBV28 and TRBJ2-7; a possible D gene is TRBD1 (7 bases). The CDR3 totals 14 residues. In germline, CDR1 is MDHEN, CDR2 SYDVKM. V was pared by 2 bases and J by 7 bases, with 15 bases between. The CDR3 here is CASSLDRASDEQYF. CDR3 nucleotides: TGTGCCAGCAGTTTAGACAGGGCTAGCGATGAGCAGTACTTC.

CDR3 bases: TGTGCCAGCAGCTTTCTAGCGGGCGAAAATGAGCAGTTCTTC. Amino acid sequence: CASSFLAGENEQFF. The V gene is TRBV11-2, the J gene TRBJ2-1; 8 bases agree with TRBD2. With 3 bases clipped from V and 7 bases from J, the junction kept 5 bases outside the gene matches. The CDR3 sequence is 14 residues long. The germline CDR1 and CDR2 sequences are SGHAT and FQNNGV. The complete variable domain, with remaining parts taken from reference TRBV11-2 and TRBJ2-1, reads EAGVAQSPRYKIIEKRQSVAFWCNPISGHATLYWYQQILGQGPKLLIQFQNNGVVDDSQLPKDRFSAERLKGVDSTLKIQPAKLEDSAVYLCASSFLAGENEQFFGPGTRLTVL.

The chain joins TRBV6-6 to TRBJ2-7, with a tentative D call TRBD1 (6 bases). V lost 6 bases, J lost 2 bases, and 14 bases lay in between. Germline values: CDR1 MNHNY, CDR2 SVGAGI (reference sequence). CDR3 length: 14 residues. This chain's CDR3 is CASRQGRGAYEQYF. CDR3 DNA: TGTGCCAGCAGGCAGGGCAGGGGCGCCTACGAGCAGTACTTC.

The chain has TRBV18 and TRBJ1-3; D may be TRBD1 (5 bases). CDR3 length: 16 residues. V was trimmed by 3 bases and J by 4 bases, leaving 16 bases between them. CDR1 is KGHSH, CDR2 LQKENI, per germline. CDR3: CASSPARQSSGNTIYF. CDR3 DNA sequence: TGTGCCAGCTCACCCGCCCGACAGAGTTCGGGAAACACCATATATTTT.

This clone occurred many times. The gene calls are TRBV18 and TRBJ1-1; TRBD1 is a possible D gene (6 bases). From germline, CDR1 is KGHSH and CDR2 LQKENI. Deletions cut 4 bases from V and 1 base from J, with 10 bases between. The CDR3 covers 14 residues. This CDR3 is CASSRGQTNTEAFF. The CDR3 DNA sequence: TGTGCCAGCTCACGGGGACAAACGAACACTGAAGCTTTCTTT. Supplemented by reference TRBV18 and TRBJ1-1, the full variable domain reads NAGVMQNPRHLVRRRGQEARLRCSPMKGHSHVYWYRQLPEEGLKFMVYLQKENIIDESGMPKERFSAEFPKEGPSILRIQQVVRGDSAAYFCASSRGQTNTEAFFGQGTRLTVV.

The V call is TRBV30, the J call TRBJ2-3, with a tentative D call TRBD2 (6 bases). The CDR3 contains 12 residues. Looked up from germline, CDR1 is GTSNPN and CDR2 is SVGIG (reference sequence). V lost 0 bases and J 7 bases, leaving 8 bases between the germline ends. In DNA form, the CDR3 reads TGTGCCTGGAGTGTCGGGGGAAATACGCAGTATTTT. It is translated as CAWSVGGNTQYF. Complete variable domain (other parts from reference TRBV30 and TRBJ2-3): SQTIHQWPATLVQPVGSPLSLECTVEGTSNPNLYWYRQAAGRGLQLLFYSVGIGQISSEVPQNLSASRPQDRQFILSSKKLLLSDSGFYLCAWSVGGNTQYFGPGTRLTVL.

This chain uses TRBV15 with TRBJ1-1, with D possibly TRBD1 on 5 matching bases. The CDR3 is 18 residues long. Germline lookup yields CDR1 LNHNV and CDR2 YYDKDF (reference sequence). Trimming left V 3 bases short and J 3 bases short, with 23 bases between. This CDR3 reads CATSRAVQGWGKDTEAFF. The DNA of the CDR3 is TGTGCCACCAGCAGGGCCGTTCAGGGATGGGGTAAGGACACTGAAGCTTTCTTT.

The V call is TRBV5-1, the J call TRBJ2-5; 13 positions agree with TRBD2. J gave up 5 bases and V 1 base, and 5 bases lay outside the gene matches. CDR3 length: 16 residues. Germline V gene sequence: CDR1 SGHRS, CDR2 YFSETQ. CDR3 protein: CASSLKGLAGWETQYF. The CDR3 nucleotides read TGCGCCAGCAGCTTGAAGGGACTAGCGGGGTGGGAGACCCAGTACTTC.

V usage is TRBV19 and J usage is TRBJ2-5; D unclear. Trimming cost V 7 bases and J 5 bases, with 11 bases left between them. CDR3 length equals 12 residues. Germline V gives CDR1 LNHDA, CDR2 SQIVND (reference sequence). As DNA, the CDR3 is TGTGCCAGTAAAGGAGTTCTTGAGACCCAGTACTTC. This sequence encodes CASKGVLETQYF. Full variable domain (remainder filled in from reference TRBV19 and TRBJ2-5): DGGITQSPKYLFRKEGQNVTLSCEQNLNHDAMYWYRQDPGQGLRLIYYSQIVNDFQKGDIAEGYSVSREKKESFPLTVTSAQKNPTAFYLCASKGVLETQYFGPGTRLLVL.

The V and J genes are TRBV5-6 and TRBJ2-7, with 8 bases that match TRBD1. Germline V gene lookup returns CDR1 SGHDT and CDR2 YYEEEE. The CDR3 runs to 15 residues. The junction had 11 bases not matched to a gene; V was cut back by 3 bases and J by 6 bases. The CDR3 spells CASSSDWTGYGEQYF. The CDR3 nucleotides are TGTGCCAGCAGCTCGGACTGGACAGGGTATGGCGAGCAGTACTTC.

The rearrangement uses TRBV30 and TRBJ2-2; D not resolved. The V end was cut by 2 bases, the J end by 0 bases, with 4 bases between. CDR1 and CDR2 from the germline V gene are GTSNPN and SVGIG (reference sequence). The CDR3 totals 13 residues. CDR3 DNA: TGTGCCTGGAGTCTATCGAACACCGGGGAGCTGTTTTTT. This codes for CAWSLSNTGELFF.

This clone was seen a handful of times. The V call is TRBV7-9, the J call TRBJ1-6; D is uncertain. CDR1 and CDR2 (germline): SEHNR, FQNEAQ (reference sequence). V was cut by 4 bases and J by 7 bases, with 14 bases left in between. CDR3 length: 15 residues. For the CDR3, the DNA is TGTGCCAGCAGCTCCCCCCCTTCGGGGAATTCACCCCTCCACTTT. This gives the protein CASSSPPSGNSPLHF.